This passage covers 16 T cell receptor beta chains from one sample sequenced in a study of blood T cell repertoires in COVID-19. The table came from immunoSEQ multiplex PCR; TCRdb's copy has only in-frame clones and leaves some out. The data show fewer than 70,000 clones, with approximately 89% seen just once and roughly 2.3% held by the top ten. The sample taken for sequencing was peripheral blood. Receptors originate from a human donor in a cohort sampled during active COVID-19.

V and J are TRBV4-3 and TRBJ1-1; a possible D gene is TRBD1 (5 bases). V was clipped by 5 bases and J by 1 base, with 11 bases between them. The CDR3 has 14 amino acids. Germline CDR1 is LGHNA and CDR2 is YSLEER. CDR3 sequence: CASSIRQGNTEAFF. DNA of the CDR3: TGCGCCAGCAGCATCCGCCAGGGGAACACTGAAGCTTTCTTT.

The chain joins TRBV28 to TRBJ2-5; the match to TRBD1 covers 7 bases. CDR3 length equals 14 residues. Germline lookup yields CDR1 MDHEN and CDR2 SYDVKM. Losses at the gene ends were 5 bases for V and 3 bases for J; bases not matched to a gene: 6. CDR3: CASSRKTGKETQYF. In DNA form, the CDR3 reads TGTGCCAGCAGTCGAAAGACAGGGAAAGAGACCCAGTACTTC.

V and J are TRBV24-1 and TRBJ2-2, with 9 positions matching TRBD1. This CDR3 is 14 amino acids long. The V and J ends lost 2 bases and 6 bases, in that order; junction bases with no gene match: 0. Germline CDR1 is KGHDR and CDR2 is SFDVKD. The CDR3 sequence is CATSDWTGAGELFF. The CDR3 DNA follows: TGTGCCACCAGTGATTGGACAGGGGCCGGGGAGCTGTTTTTT.

The chain joins TRBV5-1 to TRBJ1-1; maybe TRBD1 (5 bases). The CDR3 loop spans 12 amino acids. Germline-derived CDR1 and CDR2 are SGHRS and YFSETQ. The CDR3 is CASGGWGTEAFF. CDR3 bases: TGCGCTTCCGGAGGGTGGGGGACTGAAGCTTTCTTT.

The chain uses TRBV10-2 and TRBJ1-1; 10 bases match TRBD1. The germline V gene encodes CDR1 WSHSY and CDR2 SAAADI. V dropped 7 bases and J dropped 5; count of bases not matched to a gene: 13. CDR3 length: 16 amino acids. CDR3 bases: TGCGCCAGCACCAAGGACAGGGGGAATGGTCGTACTGAAGCTTTCTTT. This sequence encodes CASTKDRGNGRTEAFF.

In its sample, this clone was seen once. In nucleotides, the CDR3 is TGTGCCACCAGTGAAACCTTAGGTCAAGGGGGACAGGGGGCCAACGTCCTGACTTTC. This sequence encodes CATSETLGQGGQGANVLTF. The chain recombines TRBV24-1 with TRBJ2-6, with 7 bases that match TRBD1. The germline V gene encodes CDR1 KGHDR and CDR2 SFDVKD. The V segment lost 4 bases and the J segment 4 bases; nucleotides outside the gene matches: 15. CDR3 length equals 19 residues.

V is TRBV4-1 and J is TRBJ1-2; TRBD1 matches 7 bases. The CDR3 spans 15 residues. Unmatched junction bases numbered 3, after V lost 1 base and J lost 1 base. Germline CDR1 reads MGHRA; CDR2 reads YSYEKL. The CDR3 spells CASSQVTGNNYGYTF. The CDR3 DNA reads TGCGCCAGCAGCCAAGTGACAGGGAATAACTATGGCTACACCTTC.

This clone qualifies as medium-sized (0.01 to 0.1%). J is TRBJ1-6 and V is TRBV6-4, with 8 positions matching TRBD1. Germline V gene sequence: CDR1 MRHNA, CDR2 SNTAGT. V shed 4 bases and J 9 bases; nucleotides not matched to a gene: 2. The CDR3 loop spans 13 amino acids. This CDR3 reads CASSAGGVSPLHF. The CDR3 region has the DNA TGTGCCAGCAGTGCAGGGGGCGTTTCACCCCTCCACTTT.

The gene calls are TRBV28 and TRBJ1-6, with D possibly TRBD1 on 5 matching bases. Germline CDR1 MDHEN, CDR2 SYDVKM. Trimming removed 5 bases at V and 0 bases at J, with 14 bases between. The CDR3 extends over 17 amino acids. The CDR3 DNA sequence: TGTGCCAGCAGTAAAGGGGTTAATAGCTCCTATAATTCACCCCTCCACTTT. This encodes CASSKGVNSSYNSPLHF.

The CDR3 DNA reads as TGTGCCAGCAGCCAGACAGGGGGTAGGGAAAAACTGTTTTTT. This encodes CASSQTGGREKLFF. The rearrangement joins TRBV4-2 to TRBJ1-4, with TRBD1 identical over 9 bases. The V gene end was trimmed by 3 bases and the J gene end by 8 bases; junction bases not matched to a gene: 4. From germline, CDR1 is LGHNA and CDR2 YNFKEQ. There are 14 residues in the CDR3.

This chain uses TRBV7-2 with TRBJ1-5, with D unclear. Trimming removed 1 base at V and 2 bases at J, with 15 bases between. Germline V CDR1 and CDR2: SGHTA, FQGNSA. This CDR3 is 17 amino acids long. The CDR3 is CASSLEGTRRGNQPQHF. For the CDR3, the DNA is TGTGCCAGCAGCTTAGAGGGCACCAGGAGGGGCAATCAGCCCCAGCATTTT.

In its sample, this clone was seen once. This sequence joins TRBV12-5 and TRBJ2-7, with a tentative D call TRBD1 (6 bases). CDR1 is LGHNT, CDR2 FRNRAP, per germline. V shed 6 bases and J shed 1 base, with 19 bases lying between them. The CDR3 has 16 residues. The CDR3 is CASGGDTPGLSYEQYF. The CDR3, as DNA: TGTGCTAGTGGGGGGGACACCCCGGGCCTTTCCTACGAGCAGTACTTC.

The rearrangement links TRBV27 to TRBJ2-7; D may be TRBD2 (5 bases). CDR3 length: 14 residues. Trimming left V 2 bases short and J 2 bases short, with 10 bases between. The V gene's germline CDR1 is MNHEY and CDR2 SMNVEV (reference sequence). The CDR3 region has the DNA TGTGCCAGCAGTTTAGAGGGCGGTACCTACGAGCAGTACTTC. Residues: CASSLEGGTYEQYF.

Only one count was recorded for this clone. As DNA, the CDR3 is TGTGCCAGCACCACTGCGGGTCTAGCCGCTAACGATACGCAGTATTTT. Translating gives CASTTAGLAANDTQYF. The chain is built from TRBV28 and TRBJ2-3, with a possible D match to TRBD2 (5 bases). Germline V gives CDR1 MDHEN, CDR2 SYDVKM. V gave up 7 bases and J gave up 6 bases, with 23 bases separating them. The CDR3 consists of 16 residues.

The chain has TRBV7-2 and TRBJ2-1; D is possibly TRBD2 (5 bases). The CDR3 consists of 13 residues. CDR1 and CDR2 from the germline V gene are SGHTA and FQGNSA. Trimming stripped 1 base from V and 10 bases from J, with 11 bases between. The CDR3: CASSLGLEGEQFF. In DNA form, the CDR3 reads TGTGCCAGCAGCTTAGGGTTAGAGGGAGAGCAGTTCTTC. The full variable domain, with the rest looked up from reference TRBV7-2 and TRBJ2-1, is GAGVSQSPSNKVTEKGKDVELRCDPISGHTALYWYRQSLGQGLEFLIYFQGNSAPDKSGLPSDRFSAERTGGSVSTLTIQRTQQEDSAVYLCASSLGLEGEQFFGPGTRLTVL.

The chain recombines TRBV27 with TRBJ1-2; 8 nucleotides align to TRBD1. Germline V gives CDR1 MNHEY, CDR2 SMNVEV (reference sequence). The ends lost 1 base at V and 4 bases at J; junction bases unmatched: 17. CDR3 length: 19 residues. Written as DNA, the CDR3 is TGTGCCAGCAGTTTATTGGGTCGTGGACAGGGTACCGAAGGCTATGGCTACACCTTC. This encodes CASSLLGRGQGTEGYGYTF.